The source of this T cell receptor beta chain is a study of T-cell memory formation after mild COVID-19. J lost 0 bases, V lost 4 bases, and 4 bases had no gene match. The length of the CDR3 is 16 residues. TCRdb fed the 5' RACE reads into MiXCR, producing one record per CDR3 protein. Of 350,000 to 450,000 distinct CDR3 sequences in the sample, approximately 27% were seen once. This receptor was taken from an adult woman who had mild COVID-19 (a few samples of this study predate the infection). Cell type and time point are not known. Sequencing was carried out using PBMCs or a T cell subset sorted from them (not recorded which). The chain joins TRBV12-3 or TRBV12-4 to TRBJ2-5, with 11 bases aligning to TRBD2. Here the CDR3 DNA reads TGTGCCAGCAGTTACCTAGCGGGGGGCAACCAAGAGACCCAGTACTTC. It encodes CASSYLAGGNQETQYF.